This T cell receptor beta chain was captured in a study of cytomegalovirus exposure and HLA in healthy donors. General study points: Later analysis associated a missense DCLRE1C variant with TCR beta V- and J-gene trimming.

PCR amplification relied on 60 Vbeta primers (plus 13 Jbeta primers). Generated by immunoSEQ multiplex PCR, the TCRdb table keeps only in-frame clones and is missing some. The sample holds 150,000 or so clones, approximately 80% seen once. About this clone: Its antigen remains unknown.

The V segment lost 5 bases and the J segment 3 bases; nucleotides outside the gene matches: 10. The CDR3 has 16 residues. Germline assignment: CDR1 MNHEY and CDR2 SMNVEV (reference sequence). Sequenced sample: PBMCs. The TCR sequence derives from a female donor in good health and CMV-seronegative. This rearrangement joins TRBV27 to TRBJ2-1, with TRBD1 matching over 7 bases. The CDR3 sequence is CASSPSTGDNYNEQFF. In DNA form, the CDR3 reads TGTGCCAGCAGTCCTTCCACAGGGGACAACTACAATGAGCAGTTCTTC.